This T cell receptor beta chain derives from a study of blood T cell repertoires in COVID-19. Measured with immunoSEQ multiplex PCR; TCRdb has only the in-frame clones, and not every one. In the table there are under 50,000 clones, approximately 85% of which are singletons. This clone was counted between two and nine times. The length of the CDR3 is 17 residues. Trimming removed 5 bases from V and 0 bases from J, with 18 bases in between. Germline lookup yields CDR1 SEHNR and CDR2 FQNEAQ (reference sequence). The gene calls are TRBV7-9 and TRBJ2-3; TRBD2 is a possible D gene (5 bases). This clonotype was obtained from a man in his forties with acute or convalescent COVID-19. The sample comprised peripheral blood. CDR3 sequence: CASSQRTGSTSTDTQYF. The DNA of the CDR3 is TGTGCCAGCAGCCAGCGGACTGGATCGACTAGCACAGATACGCAGTATTTT.